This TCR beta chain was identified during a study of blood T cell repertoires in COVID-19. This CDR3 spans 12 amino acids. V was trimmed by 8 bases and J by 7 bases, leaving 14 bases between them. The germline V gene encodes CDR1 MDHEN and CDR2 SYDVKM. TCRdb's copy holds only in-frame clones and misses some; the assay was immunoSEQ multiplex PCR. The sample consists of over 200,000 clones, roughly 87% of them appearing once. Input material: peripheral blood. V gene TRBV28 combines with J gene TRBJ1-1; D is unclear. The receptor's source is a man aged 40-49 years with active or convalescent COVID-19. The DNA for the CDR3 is TGTGCCAGCGGTACGAGGAGGTTTGAAGCTTTCTTT. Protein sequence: CASGTRRFEAFF.